The subject of this entry is one T cell receptor (beta chain). Its antigen is still unknown. CDR1 is WSHSY and CDR2 is SAAADI in the germline V gene. V lost 8 bases and J lost 7; bases outside the gene matches: 13. This CDR3 is built from 15 residues. Libraries were prepared by immunoSEQ multiplex PCR; TCRdb keeps only in-frame clonotypes and omits some of them. The repertoire holds 10,000 to 15,000 clones, with over 90% as singletons. This entry belongs to a study of untreated major depressive disorder. Study observations and caveats: TRBV05-01 (Vbeta 5.1) usage was higher in CD4+ T cells of depressed patients than controls.

Patient depression severity was moderate to severe. The clonotype was recovered from a man younger than 40 with major depressive disorder. Sample: CD4+ T cells from PBMCs. The J gene is TRBJ2-2, the V gene TRBV10-2, with 7 nucleotides matching TRBD1. Here the CDR3 reads CASQITGDRSGELFF. As DNA, the CDR3 is TGCGCCAGCCAAATCACAGGGGATAGGAGCGGGGAGCTGTTTTTT.